These 21 T cell receptor beta chains were sequenced from one sample in a study of T cell changes during pregnancy in multiple sclerosis. Method: immunoSEQ multiplex PCR; TCRdb's copy keeps in-frame clones and lacks some. This table has 100,000 or so clones, approximately 94% appearing once. This material consisted of peripheral blood, taken in the third trimester of pregnancy. The receptors were sampled from a female donor with multiple sclerosis, enrolled in a pregnancy study.

In this sample, this clone turned up once. The rearrangement uses TRBV5-1 and TRBJ2-5, with D possibly being TRBD1 (6 bases). The CDR3 consists of 16 residues. V was shortened by 0 bases and J by 3 bases, with 15 bases between the two germline ends. Germline loops: CDR1 SGHRS, CDR2 YFSETQ. CDR3 DNA sequence: TGCGCCAGCAGCTTGGGGGGGCGGCTAAAAGAAGAGACCCAGTACTTC. It is translated as CASSLGGRLKEETQYF. Supplemented by reference TRBV5-1 and TRBJ2-5, the full variable domain reads KAGVTQTPRYLIKTRGQQVTLSCSPISGHRSVSWYQQTPGQGLQFLFEYFSETQRNKGNFPGRFSGRQFSNSRSEMNVSTLELGDSALYLCASSLGGRLKEETQYFGPGTRLLVL.

The V call is TRBV28, the J call TRBJ2-6, with a possible D match to TRBD1 (5 bases). The germline V and J ends were trimmed by 6 bases and 2 bases, with 11 bases remaining between them. The germline gives CDR1 MDHEN, CDR2 SYDVKM. This CDR3 comprises 15 residues. The CDR3 nucleotides read TGTGCCAGCAGCGACCAGGGAACTGGGGCCAACGTCCTGACTTTC. Its translation is CASSDQGTGANVLTF.

V and J are TRBV7-2 and TRBJ2-1, with D tentatively TRBD1 (5 bases). The V end lost 5 bases, the J end lost 5 bases, and 16 bases lay between the germline ends. The CDR3 spans 15 residues. Germline V gene data show CDR1 as SGHTA and CDR2 as FQGNSA. The CDR3: CASSKQAQPHNEQFF. CDR3 in DNA: TGTGCCAGCAGCAAACAGGCCCAGCCCCACAATGAGCAGTTCTTC.

This clone was recorded only once. The chain combines TRBV30 with TRBJ1-1, with 8 bases lining up with TRBD1. The CDR3 length is 13 residues. Per the germline V gene, CDR1 is GTSNPN and CDR2 is SVGIG (reference sequence). The V and J ends lost 3 bases and 4 bases, in that order; junction bases with no gene match: 4. The CDR3 region has the DNA TGTGCCTGGAGCCATGGACAGGGCACTGAAGCTTTCTTT. Translation: CAWSHGQGTEAFF. Full variable domain (remainder filled in from reference TRBV30 and TRBJ1-1): SQTIHQWPATLVQPVGSPLSLECTVEGTSNPNLYWYRQAAGRGLQLLFYSVGIGQISSEVPQNLSASRPQDRQFILSSKKLLLSDSGFYLCAWSHGQGTEAFFGQGTRLTVV.

The chain has TRBV7-9 and TRBJ2-6, with 8 nucleotides matching TRBD2. The V gene end was trimmed by 4 bases and the J gene end by 2 bases; junction bases not matched to a gene: 4. The CDR3 contains 16 residues. Germline CDR1 is SEHNR and CDR2 is FQNEAQ (reference sequence). The CDR3 DNA sequence: TGTGCCAGCAGCTCCAACGGGGGGGCTGGGGCCAACGTCCTGACTTTC. Its protein product is CASSSNGGAGANVLTF.

This clone was observed once. This chain links TRBV6-5 with TRBJ1-2; D gene unclear. The CDR3 is 11 residues long. Germline V gene lookup returns CDR1 MNHEY and CDR2 SVGAGI. The V end lost 4 bases, the J end lost 9 bases, and 9 bases lay between the germline ends. This chain's CDR3 is CASSLGGSYTF. The CDR3 DNA is TGTGCCAGCAGTTTGGGAGGTAGCTACACCTTC.

This chain links TRBV10-3 with TRBJ2-3; D is unresolved. The length of the CDR3 is 16 residues. V was shortened by 5 bases and J by 0 bases, with 15 bases between the two germline ends. The germline gives CDR1 ENHRY, CDR2 SYGVKD. CDR3 amino acids: CAISSRHSLSTDTQYF. CDR3 coding DNA: TGTGCCATCAGTTCGCGACACTCCCTTAGCACAGATACGCAGTATTTT.

The V and J genes are TRBV11-1 and TRBJ2-3; TRBD1 matches 10 bases. CDR1 is SGHAT and CDR2 is FQDESV in the germline V gene (reference sequence). CDR3 size: 16 residues. V lost 0 bases to trimming and J lost 2 bases; unmatched junction nucleotides: 2. The CDR3 sequence: CASSLAGQGPTDTQYF. In DNA, the CDR3 is TGTGCCAGCAGCTTAGCGGGACAGGGGCCCACAGATACGCAGTATTTT.

The genes are TRBV7-9 and TRBJ2-7, with 12 bases aligning to TRBD1. The ends lost 4 bases at V and 4 bases at J; junction bases unmatched: 5. The CDR3 loop spans 15 amino acids. CDR1 and CDR2 (germline): SEHNR, FQNEAQ (reference sequence). The CDR3 sequence is CASSSPGQGAYEQYF. Written as DNA, the CDR3 is TGTGCCAGCAGCTCCCCGGGACAGGGGGCGTACGAGCAGTACTTC. The full variable domain, completed using reference TRBV7-9 and TRBJ2-7, is DTGVSQNPRHKITKRGQNVTFRCDPISEHNRLYWYRQTLGQGPEFLTYFQNEAQLEKSRLLSDRFSAERPKGSFSTLEIQRTEQGDSAMYLCASSSPGQGAYEQYFGPGTRLTVT.

This chain uses TRBV5-1 with TRBJ2-7; D possibly corresponds to TRBD2 (6 bases). The ends were cut back, 0 bases at V and 4 bases at J, with 17 bases in the middle. CDR1 is SGHRS and CDR2 is YFSETQ in the germline V gene. This CDR3 contains 16 residues. CDR3 in DNA: TGCGCCAGCAGCTTGGGTCGGGGGTCCGGGGGTTACGAGCAGTACTTC. Its translation is CASSLGRGSGGYEQYF.

The chain employs TRBV4-2 and TRBJ2-4; 7 bases line up with TRBD1. CDR1 is LGHNA, CDR2 YNFKEQ, per germline. The CDR3 is 13 amino acids. With 4 bases clipped from V and 11 bases from J, the junction kept 8 bases outside the gene matches. The CDR3 DNA reads TGTGCCAGCAGCCCCGAAGGGGGCGAACTTCAGTACTTC. It specifies CASSPEGGELQYF.

CDR3 DNA sequence: TGTGCCAGCAGTTTAATGAGGTTAAACGTGGGGGAGCTGTTTTTT. It is translated as CASSLMRLNVGELFF. This chain uses TRBV28 with TRBJ2-2; D remains ambiguous. Trimming pared 2 bases from V and 8 bases from J, leaving 15 bases between. Germline V lookup: CDR1 MDHEN, CDR2 SYDVKM. The CDR3 has 15 amino acids.

The chain has TRBV7-6 and TRBJ2-1; a weak D match, TRBD2 (6 bases). V lost 1 base and J lost 7, with 11 bases in between. This CDR3 region has 14 residues. CDR1 and CDR2 (germline): SGHVS, FNYEAQ. The CDR3 here is CASSLVAEGNEQFF. In nucleotides, the CDR3 is TGTGCCAGCAGCTTAGTGGCGGAGGGGAATGAGCAGTTCTTC.

This chain uses TRBV5-1 with TRBJ2-7; D is perhaps TRBD2 (5 bases). The CDR3 runs to 14 residues. Deletions cut 3 bases from V and 0 bases from J, with 10 bases between. Germline V gene data show CDR1 as SGHRS and CDR2 as YFSETQ. The chain's CDR3 is CASSSERDSYEQYF. The CDR3 nucleotides are TGCGCCAGCAGCTCCGAGAGGGACTCCTACGAGCAGTACTTC.

The chain is built from TRBV4-2 and TRBJ2-7, with TRBD1 as a possible D gene (6 bases). The V end lost 2 bases, the J end lost 6 bases, and 20 bases lay between the germline ends. Germline V lookup: CDR1 LGHNA, CDR2 YNFKEQ. CDR3 length: 16 residues. The DNA of the CDR3 is TGTGCCAGCAGCCAAACAAGGACAGTCCGTTCGGGCGAGCAGTACTTC. Protein: CASSQTRTVRSGEQYF.

V is TRBV6-5 and J is TRBJ1-2; 8 positions agree with TRBD1. The CDR3 runs to 13 residues. Germline values: CDR1 MNHEY, CDR2 SVGAGI. V lost 4 bases and J lost 9; bases outside the gene matches: 7. The DNA for the CDR3 is TGTGCCAGCAGTTTTGACAGGGGCCGTCGCTACACCTTC. Amino acid sequence: CASSFDRGRRYTF.

The V gene is TRBV11-3, the J gene TRBJ1-2; no firm D call. This CDR3 contains 15 residues. The germline V and J ends were trimmed by 1 base and 0 bases, with 9 bases remaining between them. Germline-derived CDR1 and CDR2 are SGHNT and YENEEA. CDR3 DNA sequence: TGTGCCAGCAGCTTAGTTCTTTGGCCTAACTATGGCTACACCTTC. Its protein is CASSLVLWPNYGYTF.

This chain joins TRBV15 and TRBJ2-7; weak D call: TRBD2 (6 bases). CDR3 length: 14 residues. Germline loops: CDR1 LNHNV, CDR2 YYDKDF (reference sequence). Trimming took 1 base from V and 3 from J, leaving 10 bases between them. As DNA, the CDR3 is TGTGCCACCAGCAGAGTTCTGGGGGGCTACGAGCAGTACTTC. This gives the protein CATSRVLGGYEQYF.

CDR3 nucleotides: TGTGCCAGCAGTTACTCGCTAGCGGGGCCCAATGAGCAGTTCTTC. Translating gives CASSYSLAGPNEQFF. V gene TRBV6-5 combines with J gene TRBJ2-1; TRBD2 agrees at 9 bases. J lost 6 bases, V lost 0 bases, and 3 bases had no gene match. Germline assignment: CDR1 MNHEY and CDR2 SVGAGI. This CDR3 is 15 amino acids long.

The V gene is TRBV19, the J gene TRBJ1-1; D possibly corresponds to TRBD1 (6 bases). Germline V gene lookup returns CDR1 LNHDA and CDR2 SQIVND (reference sequence). The ends were cut back, 2 bases at V and 2 bases at J, with 15 bases in the middle. There are 16 residues in the CDR3. CDR3 region: CASSIKGVGPNTEAFF. In DNA form, the CDR3 reads TGTGCCAGTAGTATAAAGGGGGTTGGACCTAACACTGAAGCTTTCTTT.

In its sample, this clone was seen a few times. The chain couples TRBV6-1 to TRBJ2-1, with D hard to call. The V end lost 1 base, the J end lost 2 bases, and 9 bases lay between the germline ends. Germline V gene lookup returns CDR1 MNHNS and CDR2 SASEGT. This CDR3 region has 15 residues. Written as DNA, the CDR3 is TGTGCCAGCAGTGAAGACTACCCCCCCTACAATGAGCAGTTCTTC. This gives the protein CASSEDYPPYNEQFF.